The 2 T cell receptor beta chains presented below share a single source sample, sequenced in a study of cytomegalovirus exposure and HLA in healthy donors. Primers included in the PCR were 60 Vbeta and 13 Jbeta primers. Method: immunoSEQ multiplex PCR; TCRdb's copy keeps in-frame clones and lacks some. The data show approximately 75,000 clones, around 84% seen once. Sequencing was carried out using PBMCs. All receptors derive from a man aged 65-85 years in good health and CMV-seropositive.

The V call is TRBV7-6, the J call TRBJ2-5; 12 bases are a match to TRBD2. J was trimmed by 2 bases and V by 3 bases; bases with no gene match: 1. The CDR3 covers 15 residues. Germline V gene sequence: CDR1 SGHVS, CDR2 FNYEAQ. CDR3 nucleotide sequence: TGTGCCAGCAGCTTGACTAGCGGGGGACAAGAGACCCAGTACTTC. Its protein is CASSLTSGGQETQYF.

Of note for this clone: The sample has other DNA sequences that encode this CDR3 too. This chain uses TRBV19 with TRBJ1-4; a possible D gene is TRBD1 (6 bases). CDR1 LNHDA and CDR2 SQIVND come from the germline V gene (reference sequence). The V end was cut by 6 bases, the J end by 7 bases, with 15 bases between. This CDR3 comprises 14 residues. CDR3 protein: CASSTLTGTEKLFF. In nucleotides, the CDR3 is TGTGCCAGTAGCACTCTGACAGGAACTGAAAAACTGTTTTTT.